Shown below are 6 T cell receptor beta chains from a single sample sequenced in a study of PD-1 blockade in classical Hodgkin lymphoma. Profiling relied on immunoSEQ multiplex PCR, and the TCRdb table lists in-frame clones only, not all of them. The sample has under 25,000 clones, more than 75% seen once. Indicated time point: cycle 4 day 1 (C4D1), after more than 5 weeks of nivolumab. Brentuximab vedotin exposure varied, and every patient relapsed after autologous stem cell transplantation. The specimen comprised peripheral blood mononuclear cells (PBMCs), sampled before the fourth cycle of nivolumab. Receptors were obtained from a human donor with classical Hodgkin lymphoma.

The V call is TRBV19, the J call TRBJ1-5; 11 nucleotides match TRBD1. The V gene end was trimmed by 7 bases and the J gene end by 1 base; junction bases not matched to a gene: 9. The CDR3 runs to 17 residues. Per the germline V gene, CDR1 is LNHDA and CDR2 is SQIVND (reference sequence). As DNA, the CDR3 is TGTGCCAGTACTTCGATGGGACAGGGGGTAAGCAATCAGCCCCAGCATTTT. It is translated as CASTSMGQGVSNQPQHF.

This clone has a handful of counts. The V gene is TRBV9, the J gene TRBJ1-1; possible D gene TRBD1, 5 bases. The germline V gene has CDR1 SGDLS and CDR2 YYNGEE. The V gene lost 0 bases and the J gene lost 7 bases, with 10 bases spanning the gap. CDR3 length equals 13 residues. The DNA for the CDR3 is TGTGCCAGCAGCGTAGCTCGGGGCAATGAAGCTTTCTTT. It yields the protein CASSVARGNEAFF.

The chain carries TRBV7-3 and TRBJ2-1; D is undetermined. The germline CDR1 and CDR2 sequences are SGHTA and FQGTGA. The CDR3 sequence is 13 residues long. The V end lost 2 bases, the J end lost 7 bases, and 9 bases lay between the germline ends. CDR3 region: CASSLLRGNEQFF. The CDR3 coding sequence is TGTGCCAGCAGCTTATTACGTGGTAATGAGCAGTTCTTC.

The chain recombines TRBV7-9 with TRBJ1-2, with D unresolved. This CDR3 has 13 residues. Per germline, CDR1 SEHNR and CDR2 FQNEAQ (reference sequence). Trimming took 0 bases from V and 4 from J, leaving 6 bases between them. CDR3 in DNA: TGTGCCAGCAGCTTAGCGGGGTTCTATGGCTACACCTTC. This translates into CASSLAGFYGYTF.

The V call is TRBV28, the J call TRBJ1-2; D may be TRBD1 (6 bases). The germline gives CDR1 MDHEN, CDR2 SYDVKM. Trimming stripped 5 bases from V and 3 bases from J, with 10 bases between. This CDR3 has 13 residues. For the CDR3, the DNA is TGTGCCAGCAGTCCGTGGACAGACTATGGCTACACCTTC. Translating it yields CASSPWTDYGYTF.

The J gene is TRBJ2-1, the V gene TRBV2; D is ambiguous. The V end lost 1 base, the J end lost 5 bases, and 12 bases lay between the germline ends. The germline CDR1 and CDR2 sequences are SNHLY and FYNNEI. The CDR3 is made up of 15 amino acids. CDR3 sequence (DNA): TGTGCCAGCAGTGAAGTACGGGTTCGGAACAATGAGCAGTTCTTC. This encodes CASSEVRVRNNEQFF.